What follows are 5 T cell receptor beta chains derived from one specimen sequenced in a study of cytomegalovirus exposure and HLA in healthy donors. Libraries were prepared by immunoSEQ multiplex PCR; TCRdb keeps only in-frame clonotypes and omits some of them. The data show tens of thousands of clones, approximately 95% seen once. The specimen sequenced was PBMCs. Receptors originate from a woman aged 25-40 years in good health and CMV-seropositive.

The chain joins TRBV27 to TRBJ2-3; 7 bases agree with TRBD2. Germline assignment: CDR1 MNHEY and CDR2 SMNVEV (reference sequence). CDR3 size: 14 residues. V lost 6 bases and J lost 10; bases outside the gene matches: 13. In nucleotides, the CDR3 is TGTGCCAGCAGCCCGGGACTAAAGTGGCACGCGCAGTATTTT. This codes for CASSPGLKWHAQYF.

The chain employs TRBV29-1 and TRBJ2-7; TRBD1 matches 7 bases. There are 12 residues in the CDR3. CDR1 is SQVTM, CDR2 ANQGSEA, per germline. Germline trimming cut 6 bases from V and 3 bases from J; bases unmatched to any gene: 5. The CDR3 spells CSVLGGFYEQYF. Here the CDR3 DNA reads TGCAGCGTGCTAGGGGGCTTCTACGAGCAGTACTTC.

The J gene is TRBJ2-7, the V gene TRBV29-1, with D perhaps matching TRBD2 (6 bases). The CDR3 runs 13 residues. V was clipped by 2 bases and J by 3 bases, with 11 bases between them. Germline CDR1 and CDR2: SQVTM and ANQGSEA. This CDR3 is CSVERPGGYEQYF. The CDR3 DNA sequence: TGCAGCGTTGAAAGACCCGGGGGCTACGAGCAGTACTTC.

V gene TRBV2 combines with J gene TRBJ2-3; TRBD2 matches 8 bases. The CDR3 runs 15 residues. Germline V gene sequence: CDR1 SNHLY, CDR2 FYNNEI. After removal of 6 bases from V and 0 bases from J, the junction contained 5 bases not matched to a gene. The DNA of the CDR3 is TGTGCCAGCAGAACTACTAGCGGAAGCACAGATACGCAGTATTTT. It codes for CASRTTSGSTDTQYF.

The gene calls are TRBV19 and TRBJ2-3, with 9 bases identical to TRBD2. This CDR3 contains 17 residues. V lost 10 bases, J lost 1 base, and 15 bases stayed unmatched. Looked up from germline, CDR1 is LNHDA and CDR2 is SQIVND (reference sequence). CDR3 coding DNA: TGTGCCACCAGCATGGGGGCTAGCGGGGCTCGCACAGATACGCAGTATTTT. Residues: CATSMGASGARTDTQYF.